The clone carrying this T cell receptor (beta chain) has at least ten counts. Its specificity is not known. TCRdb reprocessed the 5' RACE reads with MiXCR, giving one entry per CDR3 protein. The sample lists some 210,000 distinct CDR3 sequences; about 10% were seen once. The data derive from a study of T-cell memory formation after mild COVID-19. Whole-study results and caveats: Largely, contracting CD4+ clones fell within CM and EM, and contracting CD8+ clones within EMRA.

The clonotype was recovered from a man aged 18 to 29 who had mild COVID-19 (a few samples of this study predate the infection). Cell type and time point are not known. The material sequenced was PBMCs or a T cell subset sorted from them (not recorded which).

The CDR3 sequence is CASSPGPSLNNEQFF. The CDR3 bases are TGTGCCAGCAGCCCGGGACCGAGCCTTAACAATGAGCAGTTCTTC. This chain joins TRBV7-2 and TRBJ2-1, with D perhaps matching TRBD1 or TRBD2 (5 bases each). V was clipped by 5 bases and J by 5 bases, with 16 bases between them. Germline CDR1 SGHTA, CDR2 FQGNSA. The CDR3 spans 15 residues.